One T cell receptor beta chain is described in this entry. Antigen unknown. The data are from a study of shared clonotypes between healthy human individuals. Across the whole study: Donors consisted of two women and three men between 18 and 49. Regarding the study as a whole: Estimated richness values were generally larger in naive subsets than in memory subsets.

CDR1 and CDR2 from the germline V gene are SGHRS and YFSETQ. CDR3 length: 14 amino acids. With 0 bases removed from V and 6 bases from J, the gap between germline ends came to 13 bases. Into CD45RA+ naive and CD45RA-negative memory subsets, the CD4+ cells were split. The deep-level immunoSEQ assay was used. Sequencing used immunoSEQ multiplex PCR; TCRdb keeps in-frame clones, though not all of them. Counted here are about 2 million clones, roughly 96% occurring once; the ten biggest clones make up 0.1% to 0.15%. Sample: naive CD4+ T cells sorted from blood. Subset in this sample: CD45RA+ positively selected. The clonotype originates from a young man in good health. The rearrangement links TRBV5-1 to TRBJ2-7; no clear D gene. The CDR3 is CASSLDSRISEQYF. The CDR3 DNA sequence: TGCGCCAGCAGCTTGGATAGCAGGATAAGCGAGCAGTACTTC. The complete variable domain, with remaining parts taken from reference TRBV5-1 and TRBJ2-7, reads KAGVTQTPRYLIKTRGQQVTLSCSPISGHRSVSWYQQTPGQGLQFLFEYFSETQRNKGNFPGRFSGRQFSNSRSEMNVSTLELGDSALYLCASSLDSRISEQYFGPGTRLTVT.